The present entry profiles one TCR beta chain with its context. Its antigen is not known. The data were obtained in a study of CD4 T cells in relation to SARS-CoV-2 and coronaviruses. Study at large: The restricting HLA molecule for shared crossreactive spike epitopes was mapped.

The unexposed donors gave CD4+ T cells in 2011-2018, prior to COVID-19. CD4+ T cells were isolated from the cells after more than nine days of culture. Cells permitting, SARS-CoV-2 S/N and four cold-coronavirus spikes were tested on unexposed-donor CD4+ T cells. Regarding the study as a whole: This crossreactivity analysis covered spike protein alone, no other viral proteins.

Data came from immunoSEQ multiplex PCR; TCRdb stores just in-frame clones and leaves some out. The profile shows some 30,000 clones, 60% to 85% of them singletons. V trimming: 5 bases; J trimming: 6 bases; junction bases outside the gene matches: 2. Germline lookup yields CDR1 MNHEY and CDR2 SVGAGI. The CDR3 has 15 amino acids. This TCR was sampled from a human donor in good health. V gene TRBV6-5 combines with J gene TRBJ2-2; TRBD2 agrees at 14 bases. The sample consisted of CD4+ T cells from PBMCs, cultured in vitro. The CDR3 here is CASSTGLAGAGELFF. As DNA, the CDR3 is TGTGCCAGCAGTACGGGACTAGCGGGAGCCGGGGAGCTGTTTTTT.